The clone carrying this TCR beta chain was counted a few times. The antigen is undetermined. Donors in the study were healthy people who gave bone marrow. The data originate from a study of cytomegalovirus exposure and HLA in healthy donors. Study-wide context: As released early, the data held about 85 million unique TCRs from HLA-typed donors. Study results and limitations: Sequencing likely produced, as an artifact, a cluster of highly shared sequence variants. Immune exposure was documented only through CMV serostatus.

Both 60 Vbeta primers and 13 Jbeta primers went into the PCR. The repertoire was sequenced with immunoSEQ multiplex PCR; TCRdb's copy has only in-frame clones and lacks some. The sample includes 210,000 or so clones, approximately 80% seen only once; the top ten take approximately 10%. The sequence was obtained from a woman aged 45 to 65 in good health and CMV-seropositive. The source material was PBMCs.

The CDR3: CASSVGFGNTIYF. The CDR3 region has the DNA TGTGCCAGCAGTGTCGGGTTCGGAAACACCATATATTTT. The V and J genes are TRBV6-5 and TRBJ1-3; D remains ambiguous. The CDR3 loop spans 13 amino acids. Germline lookup yields CDR1 MNHEY and CDR2 SVGAGI. V was cut by 5 bases and J by 4 bases, with 9 bases left in between.